This is a list of T cell receptor beta chains from one sample in a study of blood T cell repertoires in COVID-19. Method: immunoSEQ multiplex PCR; TCRdb's copy keeps in-frame clones and lacks some. The sample holds some 50,000 clones, about nine tenths seen once. Material: peripheral blood. The receptor source for this set is a man in his forties with acute or convalescent COVID-19. Each CDR3 is given with its conserved first and last residue. The D gene is left open where the match is weak. Size tells how often a clone was seen (once, few, many) or the class of an expanded clone, and some rows leave it out.

v_call	j_call	clone_size	d_call	cdr3_nt	cdr3_aa
TRBV5-1	TRBJ1-2	once	TRBD1	TGCGCCAGCAGCAAACACAGGGGTAACTATGGCTACACCTTC	CASSKHRGNYGYTF
TRBV15	TRBJ2-5	.	.	TGTGCCACCAGCAGAGATGGTGGCAACCAAGAGACCCAGTACTTC	CATSRDGGNQETQYF
TRBV11-2	TRBJ1-5	.	.	TGTGCCAGCAGCCCATCCGGGGGGGACCAGCCCCAGCATTTT	CASSPSGGDQPQHF
TRBV5-1	TRBJ1-5	.	.	TGCGCCAGCAGCTTTGAGGGAGCTCAGCCCCAGCATTTT	CASSFEGAQPQHF
TRBV13	TRBJ1-1	.	TRBD1	TGTGCCAGCAGCCTAGACAGGGCTGAAGCTTTCTTT	CASSLDRAEAFF
TRBV24-1	TRBJ1-1	once	TRBD1	TGTGCCACCAGTGATTCCGACAGGGGGGGCACTGAAGCTTTCTTT	CATSDSDRGGTEAFF
TRBV7-8	TRBJ2-5	.	.	TGTGCCAGCAGCTTCCCGGGAACCCCAGAGACCCAGTACTTC	CASSFPGTPETQYF
TRBV30	TRBJ1-4	.	TRBD1	TGTGCCTGGTCCCGGACAGGGAATAATGAAAAACTGTTTTTT	CAWSRTGNNEKLFF
TRBV7-9	TRBJ1-6	.	.	TGTGCCAGCAGCTCTTCCAAGGACACCCATCCTAATTCACCCCTCCACTTT	CASSSSKDTHPNSPLHF
TRBV19	TRBJ1-1	.	.	TGTGCCAGTCAGCAGGATCCGAACACTGAAGCTTTCTTT	CASQQDPNTEAFF
TRBV24-1	TRBJ1-5	.	TRBD1	TGTGCCACCAGTCCGGGACAGGGTGATCAGCCCCAGCATTTT	CATSPGQGDQPQHF
TRBV2	TRBJ1-2	.	TRBD1	TGTGCCAGCAGTGGGGACAGCCCTAACTATGGCTACACCTTC	CASSGDSPNYGYTF
TRBV11-2	TRBJ2-7	.	TRBD1	TGTGCCAGCACGAGGACAGGGGGCGATTTCTACGAGCAGTACTTC	CASTRTGGDFYEQYF
TRBV2	TRBJ1-1	.	.	TGTGCCAGCAGTGAAGGGGGGGTATTCACTGAAGCTTTCTTT	CASSEGGVFTEAFF